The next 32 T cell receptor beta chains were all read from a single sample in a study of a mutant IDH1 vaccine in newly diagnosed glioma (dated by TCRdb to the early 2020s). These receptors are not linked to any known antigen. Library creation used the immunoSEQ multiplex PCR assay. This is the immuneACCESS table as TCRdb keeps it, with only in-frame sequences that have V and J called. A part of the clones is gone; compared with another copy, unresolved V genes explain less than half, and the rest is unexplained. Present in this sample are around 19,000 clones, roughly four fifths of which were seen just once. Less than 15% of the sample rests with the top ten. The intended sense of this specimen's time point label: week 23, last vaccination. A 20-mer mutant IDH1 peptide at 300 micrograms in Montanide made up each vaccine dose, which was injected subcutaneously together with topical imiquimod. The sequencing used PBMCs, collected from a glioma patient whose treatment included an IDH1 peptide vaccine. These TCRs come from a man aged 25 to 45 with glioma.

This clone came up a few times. The CDR3 DNA follows: TGTGCCTGGAGTGTAGGGAGGACTGAAGCTTTCTTT. Translated, it gives CAWSVGRTEAFF. The chain carries TRBV30 and TRBJ1-1; D is undetermined. The CDR3 runs to 12 residues. Looked up from germline, CDR1 is GTSNPN and CDR2 is SVGIG (reference sequence). V was cut by 0 bases and J by 5 bases, with 7 bases left in between.

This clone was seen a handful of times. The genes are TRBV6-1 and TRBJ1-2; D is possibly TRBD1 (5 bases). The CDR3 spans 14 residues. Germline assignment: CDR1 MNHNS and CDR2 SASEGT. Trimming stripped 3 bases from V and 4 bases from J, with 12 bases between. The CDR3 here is CASSESRVSYGYTF. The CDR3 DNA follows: TGTGCCAGCAGTGAGTCCAGGGTGAGCTATGGCTACACCTTC.

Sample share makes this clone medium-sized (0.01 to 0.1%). CDR3 sequence: CASSPRDNQGEKLFF. The CDR3 nucleotides read TGTGCCAGCAGTCCTAGGGACAACCAGGGAGAAAAACTGTTTTTT. The chain is built from TRBV6-5 and TRBJ1-4; D perhaps matches TRBD1 (6 bases). The CDR3 runs 15 residues. The ends were cut back, 5 bases at V and 8 bases at J, with 18 bases in the middle. Germline CDR1 MNHEY, CDR2 SVGAGI.

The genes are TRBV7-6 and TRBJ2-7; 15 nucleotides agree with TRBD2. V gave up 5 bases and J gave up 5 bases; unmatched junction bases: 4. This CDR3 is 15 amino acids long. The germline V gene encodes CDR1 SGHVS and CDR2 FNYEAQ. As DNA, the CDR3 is TGTGCCAGCAGCATAGGACTAGCGGGAGGGAACGAGCAGTACTTC. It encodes CASSIGLAGGNEQYF.

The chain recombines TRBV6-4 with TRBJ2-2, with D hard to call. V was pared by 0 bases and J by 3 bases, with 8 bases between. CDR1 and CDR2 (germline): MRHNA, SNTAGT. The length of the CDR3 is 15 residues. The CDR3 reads CASSDSMGYTGELFF. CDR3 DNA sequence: TGTGCCAGCAGTGACTCTATGGGTTACACCGGGGAGCTGTTTTTT.

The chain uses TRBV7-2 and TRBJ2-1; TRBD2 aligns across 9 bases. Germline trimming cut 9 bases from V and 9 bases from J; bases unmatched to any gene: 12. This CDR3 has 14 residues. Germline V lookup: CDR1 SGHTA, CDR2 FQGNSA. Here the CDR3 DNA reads TGTGCCAGTTCCCTTAGCGGGAGCGTGTCTGAGCAGTTCTTC. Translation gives CASSLSGSVSEQFF.

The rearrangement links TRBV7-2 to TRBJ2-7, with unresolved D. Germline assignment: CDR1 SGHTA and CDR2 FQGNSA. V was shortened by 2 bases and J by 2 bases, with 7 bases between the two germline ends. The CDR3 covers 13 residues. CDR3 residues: CASSLSVAYEQYF. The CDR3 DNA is TGTGCCAGCAGCTTATCTGTAGCCTACGAGCAGTACTTC.

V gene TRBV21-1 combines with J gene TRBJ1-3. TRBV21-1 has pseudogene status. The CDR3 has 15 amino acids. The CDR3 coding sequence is TGTGCCAGCAGCCGTGACGCCGTCTCTGGAAACACCATATATTTT. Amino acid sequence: CASSRDAVSGNTIYF.

The CDR3 nucleotides are TGTGCCAGCAGCTTGGGGACAGGGGGCGAGCAGTACTTC. It is translated as CASSLGTGGEQYF. The J gene is TRBJ2-7, the V gene TRBV5-4, with TRBD1 identical over 10 bases. The length of the CDR3 is 13 residues. Germline V CDR1 and CDR2: SGHNT, YYREEE (reference sequence). The V segment lost 0 bases and the J segment 6 bases; nucleotides outside the gene matches: 0.

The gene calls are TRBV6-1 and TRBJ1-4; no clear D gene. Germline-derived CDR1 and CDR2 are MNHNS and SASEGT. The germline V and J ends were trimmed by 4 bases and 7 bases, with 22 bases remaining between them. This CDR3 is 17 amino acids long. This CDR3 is CASSAQPNANPGEKLFF. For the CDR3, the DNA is TGTGCCAGCAGTGCACAACCCAACGCCAATCCAGGTGAAAAACTGTTTTTT.

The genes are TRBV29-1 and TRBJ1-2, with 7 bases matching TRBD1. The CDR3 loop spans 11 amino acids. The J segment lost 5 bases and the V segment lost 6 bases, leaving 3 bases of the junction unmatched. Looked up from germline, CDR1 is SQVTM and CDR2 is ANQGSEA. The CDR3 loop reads CSVGTVYGYTF. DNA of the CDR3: TGCAGCGTGGGGACAGTATATGGCTACACCTTC.

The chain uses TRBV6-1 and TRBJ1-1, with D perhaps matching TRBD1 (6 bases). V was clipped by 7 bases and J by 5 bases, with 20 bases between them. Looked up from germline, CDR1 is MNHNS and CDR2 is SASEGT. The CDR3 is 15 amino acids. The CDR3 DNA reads TGTGCCAGCAAGGCCTTCAGGGCAGGGGAAACTGAAGCTTTCTTT. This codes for CASKAFRAGETEAFF.

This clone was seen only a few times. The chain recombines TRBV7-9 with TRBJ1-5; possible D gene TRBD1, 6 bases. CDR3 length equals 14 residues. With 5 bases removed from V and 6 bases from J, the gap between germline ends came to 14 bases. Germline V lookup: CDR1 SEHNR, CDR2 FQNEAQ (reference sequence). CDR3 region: CASSVQGDSQPQHF. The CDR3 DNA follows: TGTGCCAGCAGCGTACAGGGTGATAGTCAGCCCCAGCATTTT.

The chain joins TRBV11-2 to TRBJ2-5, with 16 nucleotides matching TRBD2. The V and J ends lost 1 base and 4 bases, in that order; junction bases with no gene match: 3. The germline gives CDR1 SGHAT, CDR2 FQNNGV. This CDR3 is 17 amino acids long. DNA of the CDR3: TGTGCCAGCAGCTTAGCGGGACTAGCGGGAGGGCCAGAGACCCAGTACTTC. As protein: CASSLAGLAGGPETQYF.

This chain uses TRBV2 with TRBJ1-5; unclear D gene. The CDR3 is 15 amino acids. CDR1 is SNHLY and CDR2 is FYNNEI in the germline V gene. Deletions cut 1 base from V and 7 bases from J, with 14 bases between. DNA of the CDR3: TGTGCCAGCAGTGAAGGGCCGGGGAAAGTCCAGCCCCAGCATTTT. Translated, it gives CASSEGPGKVQPQHF. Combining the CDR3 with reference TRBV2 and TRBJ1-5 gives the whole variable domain EPEVTQTPSHQVTQMGQEVILRCVPISNHLYFYWYRQILGQKVEFLVSFYNNEISEKSEIFDDQFSVERPDGSNFTLKIRSTKLEDSAMYFCASSEGPGKVQPQHFGDGTRLSIL.

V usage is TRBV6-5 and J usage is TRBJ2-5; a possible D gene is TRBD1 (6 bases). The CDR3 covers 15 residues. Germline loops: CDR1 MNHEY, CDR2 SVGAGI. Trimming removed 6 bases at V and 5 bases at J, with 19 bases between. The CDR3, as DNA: TGTGCCAGCAGCTTCATTGGGGGCTCAGGGGAGACCCAGTACTTC. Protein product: CASSFIGGSGETQYF.

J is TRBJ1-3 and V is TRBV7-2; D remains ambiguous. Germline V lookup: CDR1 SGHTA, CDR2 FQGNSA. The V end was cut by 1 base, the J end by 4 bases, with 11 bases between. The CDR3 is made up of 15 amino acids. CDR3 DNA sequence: TGTGCCAGCAGCTTAGGCCGCGGGTTAGGAAACACCATATATTTT. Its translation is CASSLGRGLGNTIYF.

CDR3: CATSRDRAWREGFYEQFF. The CDR3 bases are TGTGCCACCAGCAGAGATCGGGCATGGAGGGAAGGTTTTTATGAGCAGTTCTTC. This rearrangement joins TRBV15 to TRBJ2-1; D is possibly TRBD2 (6 bases). The CDR3 covers 18 residues. CDR1 and CDR2 from the germline V gene are LNHNV and YYDKDF (reference sequence). V lost 0 bases and J 8 bases, leaving 23 bases between the germline ends.

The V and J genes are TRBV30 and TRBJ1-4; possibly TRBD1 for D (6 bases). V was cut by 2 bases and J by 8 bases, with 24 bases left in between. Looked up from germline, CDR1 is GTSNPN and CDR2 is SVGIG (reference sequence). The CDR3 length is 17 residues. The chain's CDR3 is CAWSPHQPRGSREKLFF. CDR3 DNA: TGTGCCTGGAGTCCTCATCAACCGAGGGGGAGTAGGGAAAAACTGTTTTTT. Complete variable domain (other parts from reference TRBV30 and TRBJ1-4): SQTIHQWPATLVQPVGSPLSLECTVEGTSNPNLYWYRQAAGRGLQLLFYSVGIGQISSEVPQNLSASRPQDRQFILSSKKLLLSDSGFYLCAWSPHQPRGSREKLFFGSGTQLSVL.

In DNA, the CDR3 is TGTGCCTGGAGCAAAAGCGAGCAGTACTTC. It translates to CAWSKSEQYF. The chain is built from TRBV30 and TRBJ2-7; unclear D gene. CDR1 GTSNPN and CDR2 SVGIG come from the germline V gene (reference sequence). V lost 3 bases to trimming and J lost 6 bases, with 6 bases between them. CDR3 length equals 10 residues.

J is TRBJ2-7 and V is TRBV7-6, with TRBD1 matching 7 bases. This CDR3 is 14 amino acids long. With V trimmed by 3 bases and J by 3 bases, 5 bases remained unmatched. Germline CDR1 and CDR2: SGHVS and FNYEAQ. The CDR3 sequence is CASSLDDRDYEQYF. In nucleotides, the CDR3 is TGTGCCAGCAGCTTGGACGACAGGGACTACGAGCAGTACTTC.

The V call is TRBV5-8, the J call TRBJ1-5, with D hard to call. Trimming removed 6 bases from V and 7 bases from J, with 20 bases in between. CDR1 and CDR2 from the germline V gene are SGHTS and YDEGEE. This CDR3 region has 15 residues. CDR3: CASTAISRLRQPQHF. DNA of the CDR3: TGTGCCAGCACCGCGATTTCCAGACTGAGACAGCCCCAGCATTTT.

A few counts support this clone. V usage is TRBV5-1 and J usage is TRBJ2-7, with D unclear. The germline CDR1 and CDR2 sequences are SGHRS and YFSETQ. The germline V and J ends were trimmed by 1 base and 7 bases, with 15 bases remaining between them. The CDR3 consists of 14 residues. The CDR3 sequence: CASSLSTSIWEQYF. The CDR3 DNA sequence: TGCGCCAGCAGCTTGTCGACCTCGATCTGGGAGCAGTACTTC. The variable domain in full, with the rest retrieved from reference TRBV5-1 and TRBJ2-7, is KAGVTQTPRYLIKTRGQQVTLSCSPISGHRSVSWYQQTPGQGLQFLFEYFSETQRNKGNFPGRFSGRQFSNSRSEMNVSTLELGDSALYLCASSLSTSIWEQYFGPGTRLTVT.

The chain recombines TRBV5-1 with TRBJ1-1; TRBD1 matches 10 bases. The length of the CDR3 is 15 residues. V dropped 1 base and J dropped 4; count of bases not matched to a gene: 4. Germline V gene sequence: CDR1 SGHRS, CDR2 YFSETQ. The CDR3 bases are TGCGCCAGCAGCTTGTCCGGGACAGGGGTCACTGAAGCTTTCTTT. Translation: CASSLSGTGVTEAFF.

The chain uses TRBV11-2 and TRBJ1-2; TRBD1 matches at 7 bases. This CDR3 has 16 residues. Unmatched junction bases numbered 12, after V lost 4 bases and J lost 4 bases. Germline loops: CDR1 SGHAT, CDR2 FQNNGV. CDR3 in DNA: TGTGCCAGCAGCTCCCGGACAGGAGGAGCTGTCTATGGCTACACCTTC. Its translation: CASSSRTGGAVYGYTF.

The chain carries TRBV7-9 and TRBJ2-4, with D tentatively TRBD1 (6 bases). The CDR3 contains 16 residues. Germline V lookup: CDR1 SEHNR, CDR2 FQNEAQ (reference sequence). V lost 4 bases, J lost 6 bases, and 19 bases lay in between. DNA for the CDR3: TGTGCCAGCAGCTCAACGTCAGGGGCGGCCTTAAACATTCAGTACTTC. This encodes CASSSTSGAALNIQYF.

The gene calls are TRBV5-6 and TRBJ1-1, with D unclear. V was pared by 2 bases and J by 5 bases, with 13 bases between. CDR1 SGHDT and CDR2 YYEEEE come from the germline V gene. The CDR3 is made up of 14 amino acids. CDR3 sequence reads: CASSFGVSGTEAFF. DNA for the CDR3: TGTGCCAGCAGCTTCGGGGTCTCGGGGACTGAAGCTTTCTTT.

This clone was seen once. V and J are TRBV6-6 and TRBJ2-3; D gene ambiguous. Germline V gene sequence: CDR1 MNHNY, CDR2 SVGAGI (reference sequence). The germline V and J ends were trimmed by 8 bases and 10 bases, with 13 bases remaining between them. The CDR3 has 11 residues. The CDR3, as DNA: TGTGCCAGCCGATACCAAGAGGCGCAGTATTTT. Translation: CASRYQEAQYF.

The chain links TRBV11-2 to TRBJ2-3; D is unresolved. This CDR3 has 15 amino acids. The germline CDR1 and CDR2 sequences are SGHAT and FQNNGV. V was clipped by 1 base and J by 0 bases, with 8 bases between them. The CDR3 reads CASSLVFGSTDTQYF. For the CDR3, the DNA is TGTGCCAGCAGCTTAGTCTTCGGTAGCACAGATACGCAGTATTTT.

CDR3 sequence reads: CASSRQGVGAGNTIYF. The CDR3 DNA sequence: TGTGCCAGCAGCCGGCAAGGGGTGGGAGCTGGAAACACCATATATTTT. The genes are TRBV7-8 and TRBJ1-3, with D possibly matching TRBD1 (5 bases). CDR3 length: 16 residues. Between the trimmed V and J ends, which lost 5 bases and 2 bases, there was a span of 16 bases. The germline gives CDR1 SGHVS, CDR2 FQNEAQ.

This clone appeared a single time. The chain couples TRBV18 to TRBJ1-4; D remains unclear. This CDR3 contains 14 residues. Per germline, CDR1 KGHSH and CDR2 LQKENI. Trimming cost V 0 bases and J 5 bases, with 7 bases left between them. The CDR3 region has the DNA TGTGCCAGCTCACCACCCAGCCGGAATGAAAAACTGTTTTTT. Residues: CASSPPSRNEKLFF.

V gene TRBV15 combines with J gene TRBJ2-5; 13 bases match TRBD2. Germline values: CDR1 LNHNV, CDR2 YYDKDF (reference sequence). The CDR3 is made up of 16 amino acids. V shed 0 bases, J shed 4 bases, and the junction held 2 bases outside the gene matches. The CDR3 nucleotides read TGTGCCACCAGCAGAGATCGACTAGCGGGAGGAGAGACCCAGTACTTC. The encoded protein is CATSRDRLAGGETQYF.